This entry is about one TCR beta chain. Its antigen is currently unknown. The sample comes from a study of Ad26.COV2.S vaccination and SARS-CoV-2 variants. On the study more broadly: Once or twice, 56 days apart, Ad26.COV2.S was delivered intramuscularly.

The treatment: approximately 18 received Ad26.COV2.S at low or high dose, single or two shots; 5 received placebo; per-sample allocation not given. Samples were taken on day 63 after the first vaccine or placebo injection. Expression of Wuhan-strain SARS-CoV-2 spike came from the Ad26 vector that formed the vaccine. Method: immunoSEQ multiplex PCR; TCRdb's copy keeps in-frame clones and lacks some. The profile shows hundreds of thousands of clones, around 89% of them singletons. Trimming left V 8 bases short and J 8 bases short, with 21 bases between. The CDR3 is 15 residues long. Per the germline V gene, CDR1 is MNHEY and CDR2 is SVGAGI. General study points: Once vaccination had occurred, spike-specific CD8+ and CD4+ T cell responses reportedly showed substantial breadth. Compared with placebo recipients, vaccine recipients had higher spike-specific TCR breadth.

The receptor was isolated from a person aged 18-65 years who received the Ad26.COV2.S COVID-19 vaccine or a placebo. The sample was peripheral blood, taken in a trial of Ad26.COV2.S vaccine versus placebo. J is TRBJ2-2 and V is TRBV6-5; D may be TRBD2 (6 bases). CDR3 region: CASGAYGTSFGELFF. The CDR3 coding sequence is TGTGCCAGCGGGGCCTACGGGACTTCCTTTGGGGAGCTGTTTTTT.